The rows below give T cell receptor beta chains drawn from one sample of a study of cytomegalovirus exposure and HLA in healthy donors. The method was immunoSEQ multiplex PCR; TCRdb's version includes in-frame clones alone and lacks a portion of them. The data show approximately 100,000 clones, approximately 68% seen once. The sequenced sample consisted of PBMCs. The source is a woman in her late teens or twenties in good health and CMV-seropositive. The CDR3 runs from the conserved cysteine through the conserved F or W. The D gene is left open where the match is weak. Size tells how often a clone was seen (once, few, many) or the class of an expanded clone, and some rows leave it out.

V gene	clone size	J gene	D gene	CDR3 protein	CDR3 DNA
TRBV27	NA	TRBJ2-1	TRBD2	CASSLASGRGEQFF	TGTGCCAGCAGTTTAGCTAGCGGGAGAGGTGAGCAGTTCTTC
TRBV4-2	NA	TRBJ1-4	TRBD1	CASSQPGTDEKLFF	TGTGCCAGCAGCCAACCCGGGACAGATGAAAAACTGTTTTTT
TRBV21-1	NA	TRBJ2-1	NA	CASSKGKASGRTPYNEQFF	TGTGCCAGCAGCAAAGGTAAGGCTAGCGGGAGGACCCCCTACAATGAGCAGTTCTTC
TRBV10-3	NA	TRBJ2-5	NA	CAISESLQGGETQYF	TGTGCCATCAGTGAGTCGCTACAGGGTGGAGAGACCCAGTACTTC
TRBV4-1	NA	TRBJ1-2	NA	CASSQAQASNYGYTF	TGCGCCAGCAGCCAAGCGCAGGCTTCTAACTATGGCTACACCTTC
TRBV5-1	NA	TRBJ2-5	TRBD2	CASSPGLAGELETQYF	TGCGCCAGCAGCCCCGGACTAGCGGGAGAACTAGAGACCCAGTACTTC
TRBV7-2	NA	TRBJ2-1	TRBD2	CASSLGLAGNENEQFF	TGTGCCAGCAGCTTAGGACTAGCGGGCAACGAGAATGAGCAGTTCTTC
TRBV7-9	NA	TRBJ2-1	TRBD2	CASSSGLAGNNEQFF	TGTGCCAGCAGCTCTGGACTAGCGGGAAATAATGAGCAGTTCTTC
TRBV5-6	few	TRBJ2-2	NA	CASSLAYLNTGELFF	TGTGCCAGCAGCTTGGCCTACCTGAACACCGGGGAGCTGTTTTTT
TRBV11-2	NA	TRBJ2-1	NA	CASSLIYSGQFF	TGTGCCAGCAGCTTAATTTACTCTGGGCAGTTCTTC
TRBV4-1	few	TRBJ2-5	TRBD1	CASSQGGQGGETQYF	TGCGCCAGCAGCCAAGGGGGACAGGGCGGGGAGACCCAGTACTTC
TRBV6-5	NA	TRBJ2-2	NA	CATHRDGGELFF	TGTGCCACCCACAGGGACGGCGGGGAGCTGTTTTTT
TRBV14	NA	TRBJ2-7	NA	CASSQFSRGAYEQYF	TGTGCCAGCAGCCAATTTAGCCGGGGAGCCTACGAGCAGTACTTC
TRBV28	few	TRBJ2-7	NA	CASKITGTYEQYF	TGTGCCAGCAAAATCACAGGAACTTACGAGCAGTACTTC
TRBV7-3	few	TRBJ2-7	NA	CASSQGQRYEQYF	TGTGCCAGCAGCCAAGGACAGAGATACGAGCAGTACTTC
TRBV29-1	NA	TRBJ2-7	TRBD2	CSVSPSGTYEQYF	TGCAGCGTTTCCCCTAGCGGTACCTACGAGCAGTACTTC
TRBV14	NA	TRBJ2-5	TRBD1	CASSQGGTGIGETQYF	TGTGCCAGCAGCCAAGGAGGGACAGGGATTGGAGAGACCCAGTACTTC
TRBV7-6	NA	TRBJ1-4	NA	CASAGGNEKLFF	TGTGCCAGCGCGGGGGGTAATGAAAAACTGTTTTTT
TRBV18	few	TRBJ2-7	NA	CASSPRSTYEQYF	TGTGCCAGCTCACCACGATCTACCTACGAGCAGTACTTC
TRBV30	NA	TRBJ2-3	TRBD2	CAWKREGHTDTQYF	TGTGCCTGGAAGCGGGAGGGCCACACAGATACGCAGTATTTT
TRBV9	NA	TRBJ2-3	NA	CASSHYGGSTDTQYF	TGTGCCAGCAGCCACTACGGCGGGAGCACAGATACGCAGTATTTT
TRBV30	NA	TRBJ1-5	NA	CAWAGKGNQPQHF	TGTGCCTGGGCAGGGAAAGGCAATCAGCCCCAGCATTTT
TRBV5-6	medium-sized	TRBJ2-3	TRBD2	CASSSGTTTRDTQYF	TGTGCCAGCAGCTCCGGGACTACGACTCGGGATACGCAGTATTTT
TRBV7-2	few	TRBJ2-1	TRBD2	CASTLAGGPGEQFF	TGTGCCAGCACCCTAGCGGGAGGGCCCGGTGAGCAGTTCTTC
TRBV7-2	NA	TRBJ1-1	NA	CASSLGQVGNTEAFF	TGTGCCAGCAGCTTAGGGCAGGTTGGGAACACTGAAGCTTTCTTT
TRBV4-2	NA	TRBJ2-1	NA	CASSQDLEDSSYNEQFF	TGTGCCAGCAGCCAAGATCTTGAGGACAGCTCCTACAATGAGCAGTTCTTC
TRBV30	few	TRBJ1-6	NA	CAWSAPGLASYNSPLHF	TGTGCCTGGAGTGCCCCAGGGCTAGCGTCCTATAATTCACCCCTCCACTTT
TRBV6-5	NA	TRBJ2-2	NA	CASSYATLTGELFF	TGTGCCAGCAGTTACGCTACTCTAACCGGGGAGCTGTTTTTT
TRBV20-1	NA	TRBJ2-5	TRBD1	CSARTGETQYF	TGCAGTGCAAGGACAGGGGAGACCCAGTACTTC
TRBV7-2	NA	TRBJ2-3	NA	CASSLVAGDSTDTQYF	TGTGCCAGCAGCTTAGTGGCAGGGGATAGCACAGATACGCAGTATTTT
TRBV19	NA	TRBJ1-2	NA	CASSIGLRGSRNYGYTF	TGTGCCAGTAGTATAGGTCTCCGTGGATCGAGGAACTATGGCTACACCTTC
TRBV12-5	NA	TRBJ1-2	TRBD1	CASGLVQGTDLMFHGYTF	TGTGCTAGTGGTTTGGTACAGGGGACGGACCTAATGTTCCATGGCTACACCTTC
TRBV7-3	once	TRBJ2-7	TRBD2	CASSLTGTSGTYEQYF	TGTGCCAGCAGCTTAACCGGGACTAGCGGGACCTACGAGCAGTACTTC
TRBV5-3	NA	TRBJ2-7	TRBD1	CARSPPMGQDPYEQYF	TGTGCCAGAAGCCCACCCATGGGACAGGATCCCTACGAGCAGTACTTC
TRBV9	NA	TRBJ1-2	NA	CASSVDSNYGYTF	TGTGCCAGCAGCGTCGACAGCAACTATGGCTACACCTTC
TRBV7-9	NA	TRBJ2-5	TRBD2	CASSLAPGRGDETQYF	TGTGCCAGCAGCCTCGCTCCCGGGAGGGGTGACGAGACCCAGTACTTC
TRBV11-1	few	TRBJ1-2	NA	CASSADRLYGYTF	TGTGCCAGCAGCGCTGACAGACTCTATGGCTACACCTTC
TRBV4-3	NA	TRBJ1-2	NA	CASSPQGNYGYTF	TGCGCCAGCAGCCCTCAGGGAAACTATGGCTACACCTTC
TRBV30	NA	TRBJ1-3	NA	CAWNGIAGNTIYF	TGTGCCTGGAATGGTATAGCTGGAAACACCATATATTTT
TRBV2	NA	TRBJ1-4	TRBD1	CASSYSTGGLFF	TGTGCCAGCAGTTACTCGACAGGGGGACTGTTTTTT
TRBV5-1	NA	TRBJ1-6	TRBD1	CASSATGVGNSPLHF	TGCGCCAGCAGCGCAACAGGGGTCGGAAATTCACCCCTCCACTTT
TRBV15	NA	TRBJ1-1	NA	CATSSGGGGLTEAFF	TGTGCCACCAGCAGTGGGGGAGGGGGTTTGACTGAAGCTTTCTTT
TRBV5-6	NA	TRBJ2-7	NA	CASSLAGAGDHEQYF	TGTGCCAGCAGCTTGGCCGGGGCAGGGGATCACGAGCAGTACTTC
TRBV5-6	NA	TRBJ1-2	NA	CASSSNYGYTF	TGTGCCAGCAGCTCGAACTATGGCTACACCTTC
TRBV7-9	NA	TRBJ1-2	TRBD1	CASSLEDRGNYGYTF	TGTGCCAGCAGCTTAGAGGACAGGGGGAACTATGGCTACACCTTC
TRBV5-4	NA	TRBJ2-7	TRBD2	CASSFGTSGSYEQYF	TGTGCCAGCAGCTTTGGGACTAGCGGGAGTTACGAGCAGTACTTC
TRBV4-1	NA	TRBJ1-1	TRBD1	CASSQVSGGGQAFF	TGCGCCAGCAGCCAAGTATCAGGGGGAGGCCAAGCTTTCTTT
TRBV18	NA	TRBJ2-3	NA	CASSPDTARGDTQYF	TGTGCCAGCTCACCCGACACCGCGAGGGGGGATACGCAGTATTTT
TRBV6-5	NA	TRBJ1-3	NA	CASSYSGASSGIYF	TGTGCCAGCAGTTACTCGGGGGCCTCCTCGGGTATATATTTT
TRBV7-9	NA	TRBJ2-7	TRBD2	CASSLVGLAGGPWGEQYF	TGTGCCAGCAGCTTAGTGGGGCTAGCGGGAGGGCCTTGGGGCGAGCAGTACTTC
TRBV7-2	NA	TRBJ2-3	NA	CASSLVSVGAPDTQYF	TGTGCCAGCAGCTTAGTCAGCGTTGGCGCCCCAGATACGCAGTATTTT
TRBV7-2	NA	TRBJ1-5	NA	CASSLLEGSYSNQPQHF	TGTGCCAGCAGCTTATTGGAGGGCTCCTATAGCAATCAGCCCCAGCATTTT
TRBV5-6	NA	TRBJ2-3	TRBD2	CASSLYGVTSGSTDTQYF	TGTGCCAGCAGCTTGTATGGGGTGACTAGCGGGAGCACAGATACGCAGTATTTT